Listed below are T cell receptor beta chains from one sample, sequenced in a study of human T cells and chemical hapten exposure. TCRdb redid the calling of the RACE reads with MiXCR, one entry per CDR3 protein. Among some 300,000 distinct CDR3 sequences listed, roughly 6% were seen once. The sequences come from whole blood, collected in connection with sensitization to the hapten diphenylcyclopropenone (DPC). Receptors originate from a woman under 30 with alopecia areata. Some clones in this sample may be carry-over from other donors' samples. Each CDR3 is given with its conserved first and last residue.

TRBV7-7,TRBJ2-1,CASSLAGGNEQFF
TRBV29-1,TRBJ2-2,CSVFKGNTGELFF
TRBV3-1,TRBJ1-2,CASSSNGKGNYGYTF
TRBV27,TRBJ1-1,CASSVWTGNTEAFF
TRBV18,TRBJ2-7,CASSPQSAGGSYEQYF
TRBV20-1,TRBJ2-1,CSAEKKEQFF
TRBV5-1,TRBJ2-1,CASSLIDRDNEQFF
TRBV10-3,TRBJ2-3,CAILGQGTDTQYF
TRBV5-1,TRBJ2-7,CASSLEDRYEQYF
TRBV5-4,TRBJ1-2,CASSLVAAYGYTF
TRBV20-1,TRBJ1-3,CAKVDRAGNTIYF
TRBV18,TRBJ2-5,CASSPPSGGRKTQYF
TRBV7-2,TRBJ2-1,CASSLARRGDNEQFF
TRBV6-1,TRBJ1-1,CASTLTPGQRSEAFF
TRBV7-2,TRBJ2-5,CASSVSSGGETQYF
TRBV6-5,TRBJ2-5,CASTMGRGETQYF
TRBV6-5,TRBJ1-2,CASSPTGNYGYTF
TRBV18,TRBJ1-3,CASHHPVISGNTIYF
TRBV6-2/TRBV6-3,TRBJ2-4,CASSYGPGQGAKNIQYF
TRBV7-9,TRBJ1-1,CASTTQVNTEAFF
TRBV2,TRBJ1-2,CASSETRPYGYTF
TRBV5-1,TRBJ2-7,CASSSAQGFYEQYF
TRBV12-3/TRBV12-4,TRBJ2-7,CASSFSGSSYEQYF
TRBV6-5,TRBJ1-3,CATLGAHSSGNTIYF
TRBV20-1,TRBJ1-5,CSALTATNQPQHF
TRBV5-5,TRBJ2-7,CASSSSGQGVYEQYF
TRBV18,TRBJ1-5,CASSPGTRDQPQHF
TRBV2,TRBJ2-2,CASSSARITGELFF
TRBV4-2,TRBJ2-1,CASSQGGASFNEQFF
TRBV4-3,TRBJ1-6,CASSQDRGQRNSPLHF
TRBV11-2,TRBJ2-1,CASSLTSGGNEQFF
TRBV6-5,TRBJ2-2,CASRVTGVTGELFF
TRBV10-3,TRBJ2-4,CAISEPGQVKNIQYF
TRBV6-2/TRBV6-3,TRBJ2-2,CASSYSISGQGKLNTGELFF
TRBV27,TRBJ2-2,CASSLSRSTGELFF
TRBV20-1,TRBJ2-7,CSATSGGTPYEQYF
TRBV12-3/TRBV12-4,TRBJ2-5,CASSLVPFQETQYF